The table lists the clone carrying this TCR beta chain with a few counts. Its antigen is as yet unknown. The data belong to a study of blood T cells in healthy people across ages. Study-wide results and caveats: There were more naive CD4+ cells and higher diversity in long-lived donors than in aged donors.

Sample-barcoded 5' priming and a J-beta primer mix drove a second PCR of roughly 6 to 12 cycles. Unique molecular identifiers of 12 random nucleotides labeled each cDNA. TCRdb redid the calling of the 5' RACE reads with MiXCR, one entry per CDR3 protein. Among 800,000 or so distinct CDR3 sequences listed, 20% to 30% were seen once. This CDR3 contains 13 residues. Germline V CDR1 and CDR2: MNHEY, SMNVEV (reference sequence). The sample also formed part of further work on T cells of mothers and their children. That paper states: An overlap that was slightly higher, though non-significant, was seen in related mother-child pairs versus unrelated pairs.

Sequencing was carried out using blood. V and J are TRBV27 and TRBJ2-5; D not resolved. The last part of the DNA fits TRBJ2-7 better; the J call may be wrong. The clonotype was recovered from a boy aged 10-17 years in good health. DNA for the CDR3: TGTGCCAGCAGTTTGGCCTCGGGTGACGAGCAGTACTTC. Protein sequence: CASSLASGDEQYF.